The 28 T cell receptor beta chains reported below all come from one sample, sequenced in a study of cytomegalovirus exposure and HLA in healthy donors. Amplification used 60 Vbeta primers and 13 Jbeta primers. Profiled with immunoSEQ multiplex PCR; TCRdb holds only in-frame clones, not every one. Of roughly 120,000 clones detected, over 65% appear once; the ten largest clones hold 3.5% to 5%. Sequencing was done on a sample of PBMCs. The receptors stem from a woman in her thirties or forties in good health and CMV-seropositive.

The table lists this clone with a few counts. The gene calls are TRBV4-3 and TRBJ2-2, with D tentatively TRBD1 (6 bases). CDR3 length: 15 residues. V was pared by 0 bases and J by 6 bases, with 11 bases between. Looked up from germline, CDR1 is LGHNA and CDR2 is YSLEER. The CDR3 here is CASSQDWSGAGELFF. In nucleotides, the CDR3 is TGCGCCAGCAGCCAAGATTGGTCAGGGGCCGGGGAGCTGTTTTTT.

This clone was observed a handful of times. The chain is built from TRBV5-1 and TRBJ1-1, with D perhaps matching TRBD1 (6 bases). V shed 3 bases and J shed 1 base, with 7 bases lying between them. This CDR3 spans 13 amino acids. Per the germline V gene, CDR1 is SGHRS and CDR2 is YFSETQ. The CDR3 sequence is CASSYRENTEAFF. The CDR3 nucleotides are TGCGCCAGCAGCTACAGGGAGAACACTGAAGCTTTCTTT.

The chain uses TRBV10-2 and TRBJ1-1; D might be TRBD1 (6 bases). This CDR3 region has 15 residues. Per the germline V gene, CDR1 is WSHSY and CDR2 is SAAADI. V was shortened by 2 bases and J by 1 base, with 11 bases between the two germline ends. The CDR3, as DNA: TGCGCCAGCAGTGAGAGGGGGACGGCGAACACTGAAGCTTTCTTT. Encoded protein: CASSERGTANTEAFF.

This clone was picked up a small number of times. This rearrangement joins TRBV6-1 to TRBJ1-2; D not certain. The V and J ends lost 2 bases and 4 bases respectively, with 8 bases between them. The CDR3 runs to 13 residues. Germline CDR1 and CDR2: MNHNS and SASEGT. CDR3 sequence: CASSEMKLYGYTF. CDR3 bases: TGTGCCAGCAGTGAAATGAAGCTCTATGGCTACACCTTC.

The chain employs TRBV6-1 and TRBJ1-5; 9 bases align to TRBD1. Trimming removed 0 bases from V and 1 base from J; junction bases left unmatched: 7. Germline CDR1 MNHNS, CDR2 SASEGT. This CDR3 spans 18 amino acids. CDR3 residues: CASSEALGTGISNQPQHF. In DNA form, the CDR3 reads TGTGCCAGCAGTGAAGCGCTGGGGACAGGGATCAGCAATCAGCCCCAGCATTTT.

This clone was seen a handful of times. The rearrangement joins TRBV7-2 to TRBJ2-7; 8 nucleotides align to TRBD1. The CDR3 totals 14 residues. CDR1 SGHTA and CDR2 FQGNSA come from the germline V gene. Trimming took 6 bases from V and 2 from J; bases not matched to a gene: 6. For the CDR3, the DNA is TGTGCCAGCAGAGGACAGGGCCCTCCCTACGAGCAGTACTTC. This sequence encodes CASRGQGPPYEQYF.

The CDR3 reads CASSSLAQGLNTQYF. Here the CDR3 DNA reads TGTGCCAGCAGTTCCCTCGCCCAGGGTCTAAATACGCAGTATTTT. J is TRBJ2-3 and V is TRBV6-1; perhaps TRBD1 as D (5 bases). The CDR3 has 15 residues. The germline V gene has CDR1 MNHNS and CDR2 SASEGT. V lost 5 bases and J 7 bases, leaving 19 bases between the germline ends.

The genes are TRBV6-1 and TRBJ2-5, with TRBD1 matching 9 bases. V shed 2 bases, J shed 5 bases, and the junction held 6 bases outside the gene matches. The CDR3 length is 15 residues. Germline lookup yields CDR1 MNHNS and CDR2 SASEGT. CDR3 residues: CASSESQGAGETQYF. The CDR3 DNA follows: TGTGCCAGCAGTGAATCACAGGGGGCCGGGGAGACCCAGTACTTC.

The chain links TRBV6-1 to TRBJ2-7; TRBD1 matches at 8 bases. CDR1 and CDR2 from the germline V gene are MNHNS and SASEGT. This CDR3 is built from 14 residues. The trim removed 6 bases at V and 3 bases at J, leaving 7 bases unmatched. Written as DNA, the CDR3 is TGTGCCAGCAGCGTCACAGGGGGGCACTACGAGCAGTACTTC. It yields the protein CASSVTGGHYEQYF.

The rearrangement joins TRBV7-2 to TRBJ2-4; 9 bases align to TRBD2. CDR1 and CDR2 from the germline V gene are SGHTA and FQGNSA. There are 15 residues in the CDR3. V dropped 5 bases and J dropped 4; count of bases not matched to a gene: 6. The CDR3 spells CASSPPAGGKNIQYF. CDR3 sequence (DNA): TGTGCCAGCAGCCCCCCCGCGGGGGGGAAAAACATTCAGTACTTC.

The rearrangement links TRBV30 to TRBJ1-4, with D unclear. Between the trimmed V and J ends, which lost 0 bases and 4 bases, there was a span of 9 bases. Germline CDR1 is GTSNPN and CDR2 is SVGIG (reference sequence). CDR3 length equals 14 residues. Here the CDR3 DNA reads TGTGCCTGGAGTGTACGTGCGGGTAATGAAAAACTGTTTTTT. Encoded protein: CAWSVRAGNEKLFF. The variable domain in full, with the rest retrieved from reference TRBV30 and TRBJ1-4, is SQTIHQWPATLVQPVGSPLSLECTVEGTSNPNLYWYRQAAGRGLQLLFYSVGIGQISSEVPQNLSASRPQDRQFILSSKKLLLSDSGFYLCAWSVRAGNEKLFFGSGTQLSVL.

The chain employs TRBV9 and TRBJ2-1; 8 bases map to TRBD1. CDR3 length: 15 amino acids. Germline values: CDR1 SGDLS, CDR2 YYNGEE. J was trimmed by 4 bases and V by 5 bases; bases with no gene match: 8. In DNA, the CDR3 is TGTGCCAGCAGTGCCGGACAGGGCTGGTACAATGAGCAGTTCTTC. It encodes CASSAGQGWYNEQFF.

For the CDR3, the DNA is TGTGCCAGCAGCTTAAGGTCCCAAGGGGGCCTCGGGGGATTGGGGATTCAGTACTTC. It is translated as CASSLRSQGGLGGLGIQYF. The chain employs TRBV7-8 and TRBJ2-4; the D gene is possibly TRBD1 (7 bases). The length of the CDR3 is 19 residues. Germline CDR1 reads SGHVS; CDR2 reads FQNEAQ. V gave up 2 bases and J gave up 10 bases, with 30 bases separating them.

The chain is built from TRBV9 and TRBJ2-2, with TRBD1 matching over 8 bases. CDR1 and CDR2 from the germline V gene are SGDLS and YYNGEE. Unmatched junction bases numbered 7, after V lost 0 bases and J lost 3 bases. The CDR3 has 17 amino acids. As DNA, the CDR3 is TGTGCCAGCAGCGTAGGGGGGCAGGGGGCATACACCGGGGAGCTGTTTTTT. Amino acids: CASSVGGQGAYTGELFF.

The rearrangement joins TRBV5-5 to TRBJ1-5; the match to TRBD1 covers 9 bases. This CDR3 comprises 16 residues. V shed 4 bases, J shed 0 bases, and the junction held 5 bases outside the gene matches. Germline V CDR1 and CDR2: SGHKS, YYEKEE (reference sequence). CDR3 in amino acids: CASSAGTGPSNQPQHF. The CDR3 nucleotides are TGTGCCAGCAGCGCCGGGACAGGGCCTAGCAATCAGCCCCAGCATTTT.

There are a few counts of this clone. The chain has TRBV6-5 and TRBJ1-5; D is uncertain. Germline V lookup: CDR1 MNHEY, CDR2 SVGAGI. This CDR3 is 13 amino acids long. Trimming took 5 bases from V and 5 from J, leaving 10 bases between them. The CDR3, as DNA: TGTGCCAGCAGTGAGGGAGTCCATCAGCCCCAGCATTTT. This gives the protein CASSEGVHQPQHF.

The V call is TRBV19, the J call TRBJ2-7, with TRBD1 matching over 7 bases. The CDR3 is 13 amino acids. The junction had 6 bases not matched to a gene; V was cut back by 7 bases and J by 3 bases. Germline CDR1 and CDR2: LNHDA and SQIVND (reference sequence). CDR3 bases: TGTGCCAGTATTGTAGGGGGCGTCTACGAGCAGTACTTC. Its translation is CASIVGGVYEQYF.

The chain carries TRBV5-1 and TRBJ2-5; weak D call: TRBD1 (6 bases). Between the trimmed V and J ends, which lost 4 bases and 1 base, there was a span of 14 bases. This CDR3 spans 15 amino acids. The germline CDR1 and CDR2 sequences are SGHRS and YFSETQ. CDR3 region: CASSTTGSSQETQYF. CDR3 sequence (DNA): TGCGCCAGCAGCACCACAGGGTCCTCCCAAGAGACCCAGTACTTC.

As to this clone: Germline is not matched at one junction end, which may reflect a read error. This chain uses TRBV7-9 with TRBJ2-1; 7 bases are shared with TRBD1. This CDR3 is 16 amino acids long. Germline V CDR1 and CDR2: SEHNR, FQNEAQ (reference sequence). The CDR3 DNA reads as TGTTCCAGCATCGCTTTAAGGGGCCTCAAGCAGGGGGTGCAGTTCTTC. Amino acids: CSSIALRGLKQGVQFF.

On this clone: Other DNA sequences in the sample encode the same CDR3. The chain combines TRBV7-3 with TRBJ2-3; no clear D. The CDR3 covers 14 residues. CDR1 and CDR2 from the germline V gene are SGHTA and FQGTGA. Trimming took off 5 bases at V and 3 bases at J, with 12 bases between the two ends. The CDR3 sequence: CASSLLGETDTQYF. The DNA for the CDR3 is TGTGCCAGCAGCCTCCTCGGTGAGACAGATACGCAGTATTTT.

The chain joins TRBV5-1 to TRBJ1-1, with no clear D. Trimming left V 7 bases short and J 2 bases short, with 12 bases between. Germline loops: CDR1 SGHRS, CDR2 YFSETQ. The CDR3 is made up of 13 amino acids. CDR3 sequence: CASALDSNTEAFF. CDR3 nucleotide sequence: TGCGCCAGCGCCTTAGATTCCAACACTGAAGCTTTCTTT.

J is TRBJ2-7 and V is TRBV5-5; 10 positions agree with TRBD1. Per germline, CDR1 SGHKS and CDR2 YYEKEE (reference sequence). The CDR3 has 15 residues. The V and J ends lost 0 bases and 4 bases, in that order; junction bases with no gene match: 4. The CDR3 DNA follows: TGTGCCAGCAGCTTGGAGGACAGGGGGGTGTACGAGCAGTACTTC. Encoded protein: CASSLEDRGVYEQYF.

In DNA, the CDR3 is TGTGCCAGCAGTGACTCGCCGGACAGGGGAATTGGGGATGAGCAGTTCTTC. Its translation: CASSDSPDRGIGDEQFF. This chain links TRBV6-4 with TRBJ2-1; 9 bases are a match to TRBD1. The CDR3 is 17 residues long. The J segment lost 8 bases and the V segment lost 0 bases, leaving 11 bases of the junction unmatched. The germline V gene has CDR1 MRHNA and CDR2 SNTAGT.

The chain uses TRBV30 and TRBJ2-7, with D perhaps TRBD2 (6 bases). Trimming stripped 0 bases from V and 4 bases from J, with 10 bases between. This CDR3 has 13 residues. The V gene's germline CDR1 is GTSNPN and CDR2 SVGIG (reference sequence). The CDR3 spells CAWSVAREYEQYF. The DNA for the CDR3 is TGTGCCTGGAGTGTTGCACGGGAGTACGAGCAGTACTTC.

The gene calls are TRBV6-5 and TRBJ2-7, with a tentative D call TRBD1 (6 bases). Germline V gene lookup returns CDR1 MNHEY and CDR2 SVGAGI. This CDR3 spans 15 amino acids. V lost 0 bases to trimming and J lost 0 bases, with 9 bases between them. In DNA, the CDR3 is TGTGCCAGCAGTTACTCGAGGGGGTTCTCCTACGAGCAGTACTTC. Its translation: CASSYSRGFSYEQYF.

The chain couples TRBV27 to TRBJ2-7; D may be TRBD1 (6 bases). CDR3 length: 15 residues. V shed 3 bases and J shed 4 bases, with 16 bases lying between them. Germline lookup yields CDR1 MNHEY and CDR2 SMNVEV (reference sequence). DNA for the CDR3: TGTGCCAGCAGTTTTGGCCCCCAGGGGCTTTACGAGCAGTACTTC. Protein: CASSFGPQGLYEQYF.

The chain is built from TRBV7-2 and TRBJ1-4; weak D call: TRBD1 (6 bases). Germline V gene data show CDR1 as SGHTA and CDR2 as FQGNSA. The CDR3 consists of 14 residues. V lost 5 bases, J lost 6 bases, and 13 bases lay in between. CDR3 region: CASSEGGPYEKLFF. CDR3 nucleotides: TGTGCCAGCAGCGAGGGGGGGCCTTATGAAAAACTGTTTTTT.

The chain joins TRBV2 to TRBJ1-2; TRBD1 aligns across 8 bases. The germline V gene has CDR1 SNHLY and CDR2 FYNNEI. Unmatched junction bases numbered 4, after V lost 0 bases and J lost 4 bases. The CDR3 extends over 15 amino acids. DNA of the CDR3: TGTGCCAGCAGTGAAGCGGCAGGGGGCTTCTATGGCTACACCTTC. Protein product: CASSEAAGGFYGYTF. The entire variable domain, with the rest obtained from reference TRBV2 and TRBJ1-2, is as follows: EPEVTQTPSHQVTQMGQEVILRCVPISNHLYFYWYRQILGQKVEFLVSFYNNEISEKSEIFDDQFSVERPDGSNFTLKIRSTKLEDSAMYFCASSEAAGGFYGYTFGSGTRLTVV.